Listed below are T cell receptor beta chains from one sample, sequenced in a study of T cells in Graves' hyperthyroidism and ophthalmopathy. TCRdb passed the multiplex PCR reads through MiXCR, listing each CDR3 protein once. Among approximately 330,000 distinct CDR3 sequences listed, roughly 13% were seen once. Sequenced input: blood. The receptors stem from a woman aged 40 to 49 with Graves' ophthalmopathy. The CDR3 runs from the conserved cysteine through the conserved F or W. D genes are given only for firm matches. The listing skips clone size in some rows; elsewhere it reads once, few, many or a size class.

>TRBJ2-7|TRBV11-2|many|TRBD2
TGTGCCAGCAGCTCCTGGGACTACTCCTACGAGCAGTACTTC
CASSSWDYSYEQYF
>TRBJ2-3|TRBV7-2|many|.
TGTGCCAGCAGCTTAGGACAGTTCACGAATACGCAGTATTTT
CASSLGQFTNTQYF
>TRBJ2-7|TRBV28|many|.
TGTGCCAGCAGTCCTCATGGGCGGTTAGGGTACGAGCAGTACTTC
CASSPHGRLGYEQYF
>TRBJ2-5|TRBV19|many|TRBD2
TGTGCCAGTAGCAGACTAGCGGGGGCCCTCGGCCCTGAGACCCAGTACTTC
CASSRLAGALGPETQYF
>TRBJ2-5|TRBV20-1|few|TRBD2
TGCAGTGCTAGATCCCGGACTAGCGTTGAGACCCAGTACTTC
CSARSRTSVETQYF
>TRBJ1-2|TRBV18|many|.
TGTGCCAGCTCACCAGATAGCCAAGTCTACACCTTC
CASSPDSQVYTF
>TRBJ2-2|TRBV4-1|.|.
TGCGCCAGCAGCCAAGATCTTCAGATCCCCGGGGAGCTGTTTTTT
CASSQDLQIPGELFF
>TRBJ2-5|TRBV9|many|TRBD2
TGTGCCAGCAGCCCTCTAGCGGGGGTGGAGACCCAGTACTTC
CASSPLAGVETQYF
>TRBJ1-2|TRBV28|many|TRBD1
TGTGCCAGCAGTTCGGGACAGGGGGGTGGCTACACCTTC
CASSSGQGGGYTF
>TRBJ2-2|TRBV28|many|TRBD2
TGTGCCAGCAAAGTCAGGGTAGCGGGAGGGCCGAACACCGGGGAGCTGTTTTTT
CASKVRVAGGPNTGELFF
>TRBJ1-5|TRBV3-1|.|TRBD1
TGTGCCAGCAGCCAAGCGACAGGGGAGGACCAGCCCCAGCATTTT
CASSQATGEDQPQHF
>TRBJ2-1|TRBV11-2|many|TRBD2
TGTGCCAGCAGGGGGAGCGAGCGGGGGGCCAATGAGCAGTTCTTC
CASRGSERGANEQFF
>TRBJ2-5|TRBV7-8|many|TRBD2
TGTGCCAGCAGCTTAGCCCAATCGGGGAGCGGGAAGACAGAGACCCAGTACTTC
CASSLAQSGSGKTETQYF
>TRBJ1-2|TRBV6-1|many|.
TGTGCCAGCAGTGAATCCCCCAGGCCATATGGCTACACCTTC
CASSESPRPYGYTF
>TRBJ1-3|TRBV28|many|.
TGTGCCAGCAGTCGCGGTTCCTCTGGAAACACCATATATTTT
CASSRGSSGNTIYF
>TRBJ2-2|TRBV19|.|.
TGTGCCAGTAGAAAGGACAGTCCGAACACCGGGGAGCTGTTTTTT
CASRKDSPNTGELFF
>TRBJ2-5|TRBV7-9|many|TRBD2
TGTGCCAGCAGCGTAGGGACTAGCGACCGAGAGACCCAGTACTTC
CASSVGTSDRETQYF
>TRBJ2-7|TRBV6-1|many|TRBD1
TGTGCCAGCGGAGTTGGCAGGGGGCTCTACGAGCAGTACTTC
CASGVGRGLYEQYF
>TRBJ1-2|TRBV5-4|.|.
TGTGCCAGCAGCTTCTCGCTTAACTATGGCTACACCTTC
CASSFSLNYGYTF
>TRBJ2-1|TRBV19|few|.
TGTGCCAGTAGACGCCAGGGTACTCGCTACAATGAGCAGTTCTTC
CASRRQGTRYNEQFF
>TRBJ2-3|TRBV28|.|TRBD1
TGTGCCAGCACCCCCGGGACAGGAGACACAGATACGCAGTATTTT
CASTPGTGDTDTQYF
>TRBJ2-2|TRBV24-1|few|.
TGTGCCACCAGTGATTATAGTCTGGCGGGGGCCCCCACCGGGGAGCTGTTTTTT
CATSDYSLAGAPTGELFF
>TRBJ2-3|TRBV27|.|TRBD1
TGTGCCAGCAGTTTAATCTACAGGGGAACAGATACGCAGTATTTT
CASSLIYRGTDTQYF
>TRBJ2-2|TRBV20-1|few|.
TGCAGTGCTAGACTAGCTTACACCGGGGAGCTGTTTTTT
CSARLAYTGELFF
>TRBJ1-1|TRBV4-1|few|.
TGCGCCAGCAGCCAAGGAGGAGGGGGACACCCTCCTGGGGAAGCTTTCTTT
CASSQGGGGHPPGEAFF
>TRBJ1-2|TRBV20-1|few|.
TGCAGTGCTAGAGATAGTCGGGCTGGTAACTATGGCTACACCTTC
CSARDSRAGNYGYTF
>TRBJ2-7|TRBV3-1|few|TRBD1
TGTGCCAGCAGCCAGGGACAGGGGGCGCGATACGAGCAGTACTTC
CASSQGQGARYEQYF
>TRBJ2-5|TRBV20-1|many|TRBD1
TGCAGTGCTGGAGGTAGTGTGGGACAGCGCGAGACCCAGTACTTC
CSAGGSVGQRETQYF
>TRBJ1-6|TRBV6-1|many|.
TGTGCCAGCAGAAAAGGGAAGGGAATGGTGGGTTCACCCCTCCACTTT
CASRKGKGMVGSPLHF
>TRBJ2-1|TRBV24-1|many|.
TGTGCCACCAGTGGTACAGGAACACCCGGCTACAATGAGCAGTTCTTC
CATSGTGTPGYNEQFF
>TRBJ2-7|TRBV2|many|TRBD1
TGTGCCAGCAGTGGGTTGGACAGGGGGCGGCTGTCCTACGAGCAGTACTTC
CASSGLDRGRLSYEQYF
>TRBJ1-2|TRBV19|few|.
TGTGCCAGTACCTTGGACGTCTACCATGGCTACACCTTC
CASTLDVYHGYTF
>TRBJ1-2|TRBV25-1|many|.
TGTGCCAGCAGTGAATATTGGGAAAGGGGGTTGCCGGGAAGAGGTGGCTACACCTTC
CASSEYWERGLPGRGGYTF
>TRBJ2-7|TRBV27|once|TRBD2
TGTGCCAGCAGCCAAGGACTAGCGGTCTCCTACGAGCAGTACTTC
CASSQGLAVSYEQYF
>TRBJ1-5|TRBV28|.|.
TGTGCCAGCAGTCTCTCCGGGCCCGACAGAAACCATCAGCCCCAGCATTTT
CASSLSGPDRNHQPQHF
>TRBJ2-1|TRBV3-1|few|TRBD2
TGTGCCAGCAGCCAAGATGGGGAGGGCCCCTACAATGAGCAGTTCTTC
CASSQDGEGPYNEQFF
>TRBJ1-1|TRBV20-1|.|.
TGCAGTGCTAGAGATCACGGGGCACTGAACACTGAAGCTTTCTTT
CSARDHGALNTEAFF
>TRBJ1-2|TRBV6-1|.|TRBD1
TGTGCCAGCAGTGATGGGACAGGGGGATATATCTATGGCTACACCTTC
CASSDGTGGYIYGYTF
>TRBJ2-1|TRBV2|.|TRBD2
TGTGCCGGGAAGTCTAGCGGCCCCGACAATCAGCAGTTCTTC
CAGKSSGPDNQQFF
>TRBJ1-1|TRBV30|.|.
TGTGCCTGGAGTGCACTAGGTGGCACTGAAGCTTTCTTT
CAWSALGGTEAFF